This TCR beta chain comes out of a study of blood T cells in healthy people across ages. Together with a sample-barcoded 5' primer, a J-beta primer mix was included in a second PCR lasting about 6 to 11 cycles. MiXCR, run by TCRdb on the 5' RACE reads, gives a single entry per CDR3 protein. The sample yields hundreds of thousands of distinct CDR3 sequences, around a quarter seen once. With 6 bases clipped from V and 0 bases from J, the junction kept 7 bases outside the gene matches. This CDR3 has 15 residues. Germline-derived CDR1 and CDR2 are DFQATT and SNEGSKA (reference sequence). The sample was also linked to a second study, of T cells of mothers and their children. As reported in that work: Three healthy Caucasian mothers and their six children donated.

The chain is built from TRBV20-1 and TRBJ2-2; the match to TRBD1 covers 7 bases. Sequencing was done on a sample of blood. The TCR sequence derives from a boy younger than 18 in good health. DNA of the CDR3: TGCAGTGCCAGACGAGGGGGCGCGAACACCGGGGAGCTGTTTTTT. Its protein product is CSARRGGANTGELFF.